This TCR beta chain is drawn from a study of T cell responses to AZD1222 COVID-19 vaccine. Using immunoSEQ multiplex PCR, the repertoire was profiled, and TCRdb retains in-frame clones only, with some absent. This table has 180,000 or so clones, 92% appearing once. The study, taken as a whole, reports: Regions 160-218 and 743-854 dominated among vaccine-associated CD4 TCRs spanning spike. Only a handful of individuals given AZD1222 were seropositive at baseline. Possibly, clonal diversity was underestimated; donors were largely white British and included more females.

Timing groups of about 4 and about 12 weeks for second doses were pooled. Regarding this clone: Its antigen remains unidentified.

Sequenced material: peripheral blood, taken 28 days after the second AZD1222 dose. This receptor was identified in an adult who received the AZD1222 COVID-19 vaccine.

The CDR3 spells CASSLGQGGNEKLFF. DNA for the CDR3: TGTGCCAGCAGCTTAGGACAGGGGGGTAATGAAAAACTGTTTTTT. The V and J genes are TRBV11-2 and TRBJ1-4, with 9 bases fitting TRBD1. J lost 4 bases, V lost 1 base, and 1 base had no gene match. Per germline, CDR1 SGHAT and CDR2 FQNNGV. The CDR3 contains 15 residues.